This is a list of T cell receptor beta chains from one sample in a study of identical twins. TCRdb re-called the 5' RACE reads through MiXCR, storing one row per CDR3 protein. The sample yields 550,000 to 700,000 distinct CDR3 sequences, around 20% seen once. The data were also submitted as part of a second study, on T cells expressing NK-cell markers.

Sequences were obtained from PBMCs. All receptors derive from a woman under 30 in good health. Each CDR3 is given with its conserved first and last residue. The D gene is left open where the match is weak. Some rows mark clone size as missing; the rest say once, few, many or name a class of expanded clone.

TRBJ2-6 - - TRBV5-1 TGCGCCAGCCACGCGGGTACCTCTGGGGCCAACGTCCTGACTTTC CASHAGTSGANVLTF
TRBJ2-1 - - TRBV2 TGTGCCAGCAGGGGGGCCCCGTTCGGTGAGCAGTTCTTC CASRGAPFGEQFF
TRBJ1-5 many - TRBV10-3 TGTGCCATCAGTGATGCCGGGCAGCCCCAGCATTTT CAISDAGQPQHF
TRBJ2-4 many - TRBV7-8 TGTGCCAGCAGATCTAGAGAAGGGTCCAAAAACATTCAGTACTTC CASRSREGSKNIQYF
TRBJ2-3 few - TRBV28 TGTGCCAGCAGTTTGATGGGAGGAGATACGCAGTATTTT CASSLMGGDTQYF
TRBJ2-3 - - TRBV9 TGTGCCAGCAACAGTGGGGGGTACCTTACGCAGTATTTT CASNSGGYLTQYF
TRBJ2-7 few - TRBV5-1 TGCGCCAGCAGAGACCGGGACTCGTCCTCCTACGAGCAGTACTTC CASRDRDSSSYEQYF
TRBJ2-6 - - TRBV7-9 TGTGCCAGCAGCACAAGAGGAGGGGGCGCTGGGGCCAACGTCCTGACTTTC CASSTRGGGAGANVLTF
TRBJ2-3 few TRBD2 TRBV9 TGTGCCAGCAGCAAGAATAGCGGGCTCGCCCGAGATACGCAGTATTTT CASSKNSGLARDTQYF
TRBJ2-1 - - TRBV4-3 TGCGCCAGCAGCCCTTACCCCGATCGCCCTTCTGAGCAGTTCTTC CASSPYPDRPSEQFF
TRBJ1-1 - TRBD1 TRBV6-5 TGTGCCAGCGTTTCCGGGACAGCAGAGAACACTGAAGCTTTCTTT CASVSGTAENTEAFF
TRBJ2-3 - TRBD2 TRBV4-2 TGTGCCAGCAGTCCCCAGAGCGGGGGGGCCCCAGATACGCAGTATTTT CASSPQSGGAPDTQYF
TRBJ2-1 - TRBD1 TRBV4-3 TGCGCCAGCAGCCAAGATCGGATGGGGACAGGGAGCCATGAGCAGTTCTTC CASSQDRMGTGSHEQFF
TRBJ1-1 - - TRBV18 TGTGCCAGCTCACCTTTAGTTAAGACAGGGAACACTGAAGCTTTCTTT CASSPLVKTGNTEAFF
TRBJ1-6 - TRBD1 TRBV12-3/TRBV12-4 TGTGCCAGCAGCCAACTGACAGGGGGCGATTCACCCCTCCACTTT CASSQLTGGDSPLHF
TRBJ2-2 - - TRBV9 TGTGCCAGCAGCATAGACGGGAGTAACACCGGGGAGCTGTTTTTT CASSIDGSNTGELFF
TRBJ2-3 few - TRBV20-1 TGCAGTGCTAGCCCCCAGCGGACTACGCAGTATTTT CSASPQRTTQYF
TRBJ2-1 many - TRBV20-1 TGCAGTGCTAGTAAGGGGCGGGGGCGCGGCCCCAATGAGCAGTTCTTC CSASKGRGRGPNEQFF
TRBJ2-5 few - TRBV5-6 TGTGCCAGCAGCTTGGCCCACAAAGAGACCCAGTACTTC CASSLAHKETQYF
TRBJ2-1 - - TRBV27 TGTGCCAGCACACAGGGTCCCAATGAGCAGTTCTTC CASTQGPNEQFF
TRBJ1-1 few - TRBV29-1 TGCAGCGTTGTGGAGAACACTGAAGCTTTCTTT CSVVENTEAFF
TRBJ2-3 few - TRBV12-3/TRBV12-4 TGTGCCAGCAGTTTAAGCAGAAGCACAGATACGCAGTATTTT CASSLSRSTDTQYF
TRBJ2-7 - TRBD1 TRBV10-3 TGTGCCCTTTCAGGGGGGACAGGGACCTACGAGCAGTACTTC CALSGGTGTYEQYF
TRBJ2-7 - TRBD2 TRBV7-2 TGTGCCAGCAGCATGGGACTAGCGGGGACCTACGAGCAGTACTTC CASSMGLAGTYEQYF
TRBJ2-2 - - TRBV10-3 TGTGCCATCAGTGAGGGCCCAAGGGACACCGGGGAGCTGTTTTTT CAISEGPRDTGELFF
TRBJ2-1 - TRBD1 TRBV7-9 TGTGCCAGCAGCGGGACAGGACTCAATGAGCAGTTCTTC CASSGTGLNEQFF
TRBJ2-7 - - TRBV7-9 TGTGCCAGCAGCTTAGAGGGGGAGAACGAGCAGTACTTC CASSLEGENEQYF
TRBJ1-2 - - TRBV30 TGTGCCTGGAGTGTAAGCGCATTTCAATCTCGCTACACCTTC CAWSVSAFQSRYTF
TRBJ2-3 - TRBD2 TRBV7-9 TGTGCCAGCAGCCCCCGCGGGACTAGCGGGGGGAGTACGCAGTATTTT CASSPRGTSGGSTQYF
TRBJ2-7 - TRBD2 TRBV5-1 TGCGCCAGCAGCGAAACTAGCGCAAGCTCCTACGAGCAGTACTTC CASSETSASSYEQYF
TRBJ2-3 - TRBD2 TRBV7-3 TGTGCCAGCAGCCCGGCGGGGGGGCCAACAGATACGCAGTATTTT CASSPAGGPTDTQYF
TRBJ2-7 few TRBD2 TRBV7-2 TGTGCCAGCAGCTTAGCCAGCGGGAGTAATCCGATTAACGAGCAGTACTTC CASSLASGSNPINEQYF
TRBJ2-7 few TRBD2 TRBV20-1 TGCAGCGGCGCGGGAGGAGCCTACGAGCAGTACTTC CSGAGGAYEQYF
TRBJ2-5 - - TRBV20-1 TGCAGTGCTAGGGGTAGCCGGGCCCAGTACTTC CSARGSRAQYF
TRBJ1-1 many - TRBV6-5 TGTGCCAGCAGTTACGACGGGTACACTGAAGCTTTCTTT CASSYDGYTEAFF
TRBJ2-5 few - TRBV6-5 TGTGCCAGCAGTTACGAGAGGGACCAAGAGACCCAGTACTTC CASSYERDQETQYF
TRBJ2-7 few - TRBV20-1 TGCAGTGCTACCGACCGATTAGGGGCCTACGAGCAGTACTTC CSATDRLGAYEQYF
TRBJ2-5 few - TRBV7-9 TGTGCCAGCAGCTTACAGAGACCAGTCGAGACCCAGTACTTC CASSLQRPVETQYF
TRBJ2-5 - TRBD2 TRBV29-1 TGCAGCGTTGAAAGTCTAGCGGGAGAGGCGGTCCAAGAGACCCAGTACTTC CSVESLAGEAVQETQYF
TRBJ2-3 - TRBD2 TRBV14 TGTGCCAGCAGCTGGACTAGCGGGAGGGATACGCAGTATTTT CASSWTSGRDTQYF
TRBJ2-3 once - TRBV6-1 TGTGCCAGCAGTACAACGGCTCCCCCAAATACGCAGTATTTT CASSTTAPPNTQYF
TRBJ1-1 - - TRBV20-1 TGCAGTGCTAGAAGCAGGGAAGCTTTCTTT CSARSREAFF
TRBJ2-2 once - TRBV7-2 TGTGCCAGCAGCTTAGTCGGGAGTTCGACCGGGGAGCTGTTTTTT CASSLVGSSTGELFF